This T cell receptor (beta chain) stems from a study of PD-1 blockade in classical Hodgkin lymphoma. Of note for this clone: Its antigen is unknown.

As for time point: newly diagnosed, previously untreated cHL patient sample. The study purified CD4+ T cells from thawed PBMCs using magnetic negative selection. A comparison was provided by newly diagnosed, untreated classical Hodgkin lymphoma PBMCs. The CDR3 is 14 residues long. From germline, CDR1 is WNHNN and CDR2 SYGVQD (reference sequence). The V gene end was trimmed by 3 bases and the J gene end by 8 bases; junction bases not matched to a gene: 6. The method was immunoSEQ multiplex PCR; TCRdb's version includes in-frame clones alone and lacks a portion of them. The table includes fewer than 40,000 clones, about 87% detected once. Study findings and constraints: Newly diagnosed patients had baseline TCR diversity that was reportedly lower than that of healthy donors. Whatever underlies the repertoire differences (possibly disease activity or prior therapy) remains undefined.

The source of this sequence is a human donor with classical Hodgkin lymphoma. The material sequenced was CD4+ T cells from blood. The V gene is TRBV10-1, the J gene TRBJ2-1; the match to TRBD2 covers 8 bases. In DNA, the CDR3 is TGCGCCAGCAGTGATCCCGGGACTAGAGATGAGCAGTTCTTC. Translation: CASSDPGTRDEQFF.